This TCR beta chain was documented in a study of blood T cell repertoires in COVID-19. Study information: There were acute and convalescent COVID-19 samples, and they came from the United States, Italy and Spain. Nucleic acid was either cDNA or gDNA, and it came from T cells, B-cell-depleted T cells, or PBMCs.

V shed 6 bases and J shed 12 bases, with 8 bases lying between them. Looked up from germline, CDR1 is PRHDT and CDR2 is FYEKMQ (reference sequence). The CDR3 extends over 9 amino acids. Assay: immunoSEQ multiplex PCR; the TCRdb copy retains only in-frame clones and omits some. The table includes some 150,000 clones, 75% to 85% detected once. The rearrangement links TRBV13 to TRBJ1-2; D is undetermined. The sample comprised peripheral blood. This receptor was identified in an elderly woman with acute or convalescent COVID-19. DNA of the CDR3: TGTGCCAGCAGTCCCACACACACCTTC. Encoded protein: CASSPTHTF.